This T cell receptor (beta chain) was documented in a study of cytomegalovirus exposure and HLA in healthy donors. Study-level findings and limits: The study listed 150 to 200 cytomegalovirus-associated TCR beta chains.

As for this clone: Its antigen is not known.

Both 60 Vbeta primers and 13 Jbeta primers went into the PCR. Here immunoSEQ multiplex PCR was the method, and the copy in TCRdb shows in-frame clones only, minus some. The sample has roughly 120,000 clones; 70% to 85% are singletons. CDR1 LNHDA and CDR2 SQIVND come from the germline V gene (reference sequence). Trimming took off 6 bases at V and 10 bases at J, with 12 bases between the two ends. The CDR3 has 11 amino acids. The V gene is TRBV19, the J gene TRBJ1-2; D possibly corresponds to TRBD1 (5 bases). The source is a man aged 18 to 30 in good health and CMV-seropositive. The sequenced sample consisted of PBMCs. CDR3 amino acids: CASSPGRTYTF. The CDR3 coding sequence is TGTGCCAGTAGCCCAGGGCGGACCTACACCTTC.